This T cell receptor (beta chain) was identified in a study of blood T cells in healthy people across ages. The study, taken as a whole, reports: Possibly, changes in expanded clonotypes were confounded because donor CMV status was unknown.

A minimum of 5.5 micrograms of total RNA was extracted per sample. The CDR3 consists of 15 residues. The ends were cut back, 2 bases at V and 0 bases at J, with 11 bases in the middle. The V gene's germline CDR1 is LGHNA and CDR2 YSLEER. Comment on this clonotype: Its antigen is still unknown.

A sample-barcoded 5' primer and a J-beta primer mix were used in a second PCR of roughly 6 to 11 cycles. TCRdb re-analysed the 5' RACE reads in MiXCR, keeping a single row per CDR3 protein. This repertoire shows roughly 2 million distinct CDR3 sequences, roughly 49% found once; its top ten account for about 2.1%. The V call is TRBV4-3, the J call TRBJ2-7; weak D call: TRBD1 (6 bases). This clonotype originated in a woman aged 40 to 55 in good health. Sequencing was done on a sample of blood. CDR3 nucleotide sequence: TGCGCCAGCAGCCAATCCCTGACAGGCTCCTACGAGCAGTACTTC. Its translation: CASSQSLTGSYEQYF.